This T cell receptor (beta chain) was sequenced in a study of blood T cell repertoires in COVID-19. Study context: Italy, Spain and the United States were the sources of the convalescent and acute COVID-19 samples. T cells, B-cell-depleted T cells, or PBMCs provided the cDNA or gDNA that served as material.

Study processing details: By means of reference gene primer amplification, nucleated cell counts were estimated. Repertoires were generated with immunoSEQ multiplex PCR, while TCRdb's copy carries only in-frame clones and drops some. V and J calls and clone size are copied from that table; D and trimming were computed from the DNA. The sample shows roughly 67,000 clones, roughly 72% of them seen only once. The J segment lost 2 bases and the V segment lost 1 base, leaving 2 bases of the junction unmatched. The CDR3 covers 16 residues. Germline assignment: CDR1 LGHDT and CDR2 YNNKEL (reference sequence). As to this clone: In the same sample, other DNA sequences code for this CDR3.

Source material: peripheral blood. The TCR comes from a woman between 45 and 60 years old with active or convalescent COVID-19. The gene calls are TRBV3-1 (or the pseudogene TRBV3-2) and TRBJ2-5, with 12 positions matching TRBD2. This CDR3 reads CASSQGLAGAQETQYF. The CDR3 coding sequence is TGTGCCAGCAGCCAAGGACTAGCGGGAGCTCAAGAGACCCAGTACTTC.